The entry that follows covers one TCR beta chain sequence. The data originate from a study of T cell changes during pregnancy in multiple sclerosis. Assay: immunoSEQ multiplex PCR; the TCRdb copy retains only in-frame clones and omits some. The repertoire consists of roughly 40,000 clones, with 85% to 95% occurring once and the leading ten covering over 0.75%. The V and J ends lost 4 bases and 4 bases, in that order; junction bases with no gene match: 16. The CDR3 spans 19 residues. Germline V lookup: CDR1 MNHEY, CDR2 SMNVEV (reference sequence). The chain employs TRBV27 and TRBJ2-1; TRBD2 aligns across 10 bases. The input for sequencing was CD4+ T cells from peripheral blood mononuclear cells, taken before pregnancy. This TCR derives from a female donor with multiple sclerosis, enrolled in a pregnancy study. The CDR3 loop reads CASSSWTSGRLGLYNEQFF. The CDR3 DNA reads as TGTGCCAGCAGTTCCTGGACTAGCGGTCGGTTAGGGTTATACAATGAGCAGTTCTTC.